This is a list of T cell receptor beta chains from one sample in a study of blood T cell repertoires in COVID-19. Here immunoSEQ multiplex PCR was the method, and the copy in TCRdb shows in-frame clones only, minus some. The table lists a few hundred thousand clones, around 86% of them singletons. The sequencing sample was made of peripheral blood. Receptors originate from a human donor in a cohort sampled during active COVID-19. The CDR3 runs from the conserved cysteine through the conserved F or W. A D gene is named only where the DNA matches it firmly. Only part of the rows carry a size: once, few, many, or a class if the clone is expanded.

J gene: TRBJ2-5
clone size: once
V gene: TRBV29-1
D gene: TRBD2
CDR3 DNA: TGCAGCGTTGATTGGGGGACTAGCGGGAGGGCGTGGGAGACCCAGTACTTC
CDR3 protein: CSVDWGTSGRAWETQYF

J gene: TRBJ2-7
clone size: -
V gene: TRBV7-9
D gene: TRBD2
CDR3 DNA: TGTGCCAGCAGCCGAGGGCTAGCGGGAGGTCTAGGGGAGCAGTACTTC
CDR3 protein: CASSRGLAGGLGEQYF

J gene: TRBJ2-3
clone size: many
V gene: TRBV9
D gene: -
CDR3 DNA: TGTGCCAGCAGCGCACAGCGGAGCACAGATACGCAGTATTTT
CDR3 protein: CASSAQRSTDTQYF

J gene: TRBJ1-1
clone size: -
V gene: TRBV30
D gene: -
CDR3 DNA: TGTGCCTGGAGTCGCGAGAACACTGAAGCTTTCTTT
CDR3 protein: CAWSRENTEAFF

J gene: TRBJ2-5
clone size: once
V gene: TRBV5-1
D gene: TRBD1
CDR3 DNA: TGCGCCAGCAGCACCCGGGACAGCAGTACCCAGTACTTC
CDR3 protein: CASSTRDSSTQYF

J gene: TRBJ1-2
clone size: -
V gene: TRBV18
D gene: TRBD1
CDR3 DNA: TGTGCCAGCTCAACGACAGGGGATGGCTACACCTTC
CDR3 protein: CASSTTGDGYTF

J gene: TRBJ2-7
clone size: few
V gene: TRBV4-3
D gene: TRBD2
CDR3 DNA: TGCGCCAGCAGCCAGGGGAGCCTGGGACTAGCGGGAGGGCCTAGGTTTTACGAGCAGTACTTC
CDR3 protein: CASSQGSLGLAGGPRFYEQYF

J gene: TRBJ2-1
clone size: few
V gene: TRBV18
D gene: TRBD1
CDR3 DNA: TGTGCCAGCTCACCAGGGACAGGGGGTAAGGATGAGCAGTTCTTC
CDR3 protein: CASSPGTGGKDEQFF

J gene: TRBJ2-7
clone size: -
V gene: TRBV18
D gene: -
CDR3 DNA: TGTGCCAGCTCACCACGCGGGGACTCCTACGAGCAGTACTTC
CDR3 protein: CASSPRGDSYEQYF

J gene: TRBJ1-2
clone size: -
V gene: TRBV30
D gene: -
CDR3 DNA: TGTGGATTAGGAGGGCCCTATGGCTACACCTTC
CDR3 protein: CGLGGPYGYTF

J gene: TRBJ1-5
clone size: -
V gene: TRBV27
D gene: -
CDR3 DNA: TGTGCCAGCAGTTCGACCAGGGGCGGCGGCAATCAGCCCCAGCATTTT
CDR3 protein: CASSSTRGGGNQPQHF

J gene: TRBJ1-5
clone size: -
V gene: TRBV29-1
D gene: TRBD1
CDR3 DNA: TGCAGCGTTCTGGACAGGGGTGGCAATCAGCCCCAGCATTTT
CDR3 protein: CSVLDRGGNQPQHF

J gene: TRBJ2-1
clone size: -
V gene: TRBV5-1
D gene: TRBD1
CDR3 DNA: TGCGCCAGCAGCTCCACCCGACAGGGGAGTAGGAATGAGCAGTTCTTC
CDR3 protein: CASSSTRQGSRNEQFF

J gene: TRBJ2-1
clone size: -
V gene: TRBV15
D gene: TRBD2
CDR3 DNA: TGTGCCACCAGCAGTTCCCAACGACTAGCGGGAGCCAATGAGCAGTTCTTC
CDR3 protein: CATSSSQRLAGANEQFF

J gene: TRBJ2-7
clone size: -
V gene: TRBV12-3/TRBV12-4
D gene: TRBD1
CDR3 DNA: TGTGCCAGCAGTCCCCGGACAGGGTACGAGCAGTACTTC
CDR3 protein: CASSPRTGYEQYF

J gene: TRBJ2-3
clone size: -
V gene: TRBV6-5
D gene: TRBD2
CDR3 DNA: TGTGCCAGCAGTTACCGGGAGGGCCTTACGCAGTATTTT
CDR3 protein: CASSYREGLTQYF

J gene: TRBJ2-3
clone size: -
V gene: TRBV28
D gene: TRBD2
CDR3 DNA: TGTGCCAGCAGGGGGACTAGCGGGATCACAGATACGCAGTATTTT
CDR3 protein: CASRGTSGITDTQYF

J gene: TRBJ1-2
clone size: -
V gene: TRBV27
D gene: TRBD1
CDR3 DNA: TGTGCCAGCAGTCTTACAGGGGGCGGTGGGAAGGGCTACACCTTC
CDR3 protein: CASSLTGGGGKGYTF

J gene: TRBJ2-7
clone size: once
V gene: TRBV13
D gene: -
CDR3 DNA: TGTGCCAGCAGCATGGAGGACGGGTGGGCCGAGCAGTACTTC
CDR3 protein: CASSMEDGWAEQYF

J gene: TRBJ2-5
clone size: few
V gene: TRBV19
D gene: -
CDR3 DNA: TGTGCCAGTAGTACGACTAGTTTGGAGACCCAGTACTTC
CDR3 protein: CASSTTSLETQYF

J gene: TRBJ2-5
clone size: -
V gene: TRBV9
D gene: -
CDR3 DNA: TGTGCCAGCAGCGCTCCTGGCGGAGTAGATCGGGAGACCCAGTACTTC
CDR3 protein: CASSAPGGVDRETQYF

J gene: TRBJ1-1
clone size: -
V gene: TRBV11-2
D gene: -
CDR3 DNA: TGTGCCAGCAGCTCTCGACTCGGGGGGGGTCGACAGAGCGCTGAAGCTTTCTTT
CDR3 protein: CASSSRLGGGRQSAEAFF

J gene: TRBJ2-3
clone size: -
V gene: TRBV29-1
D gene: TRBD2
CDR3 DNA: TGCAGCGTTCGGGGGGGAAGCTTAGATACGCAGTATTTT
CDR3 protein: CSVRGGSLDTQYF

J gene: TRBJ2-1
clone size: -
V gene: TRBV4-3
D gene: TRBD1
CDR3 DNA: TGCGCCAGCGGGGAGGACAGGGAGGCGTACAATGAGCAGTTCTTC
CDR3 protein: CASGEDREAYNEQFF

J gene: TRBJ2-4
clone size: -
V gene: TRBV19
D gene: TRBD1
CDR3 DNA: TGTGCCAGTAGTATTACAGGGGGCTCTGTAGCCAAAAACATTCAGTACTTC
CDR3 protein: CASSITGGSVAKNIQYF

J gene: TRBJ1-1
clone size: -
V gene: TRBV19
D gene: TRBD1
CDR3 DNA: TGTGCCAGTAGTATAATCACAGGGGGCAACACTGAAGCTTTCTTT
CDR3 protein: CASSIITGGNTEAFF

J gene: TRBJ1-4
clone size: -
V gene: TRBV6-1
D gene: -
CDR3 DNA: TGTGCCAGCAGTGAATGGGGCGGTGGTGAAAAACTGTTTTTT
CDR3 protein: CASSEWGGGEKLFF

J gene: TRBJ2-5
clone size: -
V gene: TRBV5-4
D gene: TRBD2
CDR3 DNA: TGTGCCAGCAGCTTGGGGGGGGCGGGAGGACAAGAGACCCAGTACTTC
CDR3 protein: CASSLGGAGGQETQYF

J gene: TRBJ2-7
clone size: -
V gene: TRBV5-4
D gene: -
CDR3 DNA: TGTGCCAGCAGCTTGGTGGCGGCTAGCCCGGTCGGCGAGCAGTACTTC
CDR3 protein: CASSLVAASPVGEQYF

J gene: TRBJ2-7
clone size: once
V gene: TRBV25-1
D gene: TRBD1
CDR3 DNA: TGTGGGGGACAGCAGTCCTACGAGCAGTACTTC
CDR3 protein: CGGQQSYEQYF

J gene: TRBJ1-1
clone size: -
V gene: TRBV18
D gene: -
CDR3 DNA: TGTGCCAGCCGCCAAGACAGGAACACTGAAGCTTTCTTT
CDR3 protein: CASRQDRNTEAFF

J gene: TRBJ1-1
clone size: -
V gene: TRBV29-1
D gene: -
CDR3 DNA: TGCAGCGTATCCGGGGGTACTGAAGCTTTCTTT
CDR3 protein: CSVSGGTEAFF

J gene: TRBJ2-7
clone size: -
V gene: TRBV19
D gene: -
CDR3 DNA: TGTGCCAGTACCCCAGGAGGGGTTGGAATCTACGAGCAGTACTTC
CDR3 protein: CASTPGGVGIYEQYF

J gene: TRBJ2-1
clone size: -
V gene: TRBV7-9
D gene: -
CDR3 DNA: TGTGCCAGCAGCTTAGAATTAGTTGGGAGACCCTACAATGAGCAGTTCTTC
CDR3 protein: CASSLELVGRPYNEQFF

J gene: TRBJ2-2
clone size: -
V gene: TRBV7-2
D gene: -
CDR3 DNA: TGTGCCAGCAGCTTAGCCCCACAACAGAACACCGGGGAGCTGTTTTTT
CDR3 protein: CASSLAPQQNTGELFF

J gene: TRBJ2-2
clone size: -
V gene: TRBV6-1
D gene: TRBD1
CDR3 DNA: TGTGCCAGCAGTGAGTTGCAGGGGGCGACCGGGGAGCTGTTTTTT
CDR3 protein: CASSELQGATGELFF

J gene: TRBJ2-1
clone size: -
V gene: TRBV9
D gene: TRBD2
CDR3 DNA: TGTGCCAGCAGCGTAGGGACTAGCGGGAGTCAGGGGAATGAGCAGTTCTTC
CDR3 protein: CASSVGTSGSQGNEQFF

J gene: TRBJ2-7
clone size: once
V gene: TRBV28
D gene: -
CDR3 DNA: TGTGCCAGCAGTTTGAAGACAAATTCCTACGAGCAGTACTTC
CDR3 protein: CASSLKTNSYEQYF

J gene: TRBJ2-7
clone size: -
V gene: TRBV9
D gene: TRBD2
CDR3 DNA: TGTGCCAGCAGCGTAGCGGGAGGGCCTTACGAGCAGTACTTC
CDR3 protein: CASSVAGGPYEQYF

J gene: TRBJ2-7
clone size: -
V gene: TRBV9
D gene: TRBD2
CDR3 DNA: TGTGCCAGCTCCCCGGCCGGCAGACTAGCGGGCGAGCAGTACTTC
CDR3 protein: CASSPAGRLAGEQYF

J gene: TRBJ2-1
clone size: -
V gene: TRBV7-2
D gene: -
CDR3 DNA: TGTGCCAGCAGCCTCTCCTCCTACAATGAGCAGTTCTTC
CDR3 protein: CASSLSSYNEQFF

J gene: TRBJ2-7
clone size: -
V gene: TRBV3-1/TRBV3-2
D gene: TRBD1
CDR3 DNA: TGTGCCAGCAGCCAGGGGACAGGGAGCCCCTACGAGCAGTACTTC
CDR3 protein: CASSQGTGSPYEQYF

J gene: TRBJ2-1
clone size: -
V gene: TRBV6-5
D gene: -
CDR3 DNA: TGTGCCAGCAGTTACACGCTAGCGTACTCCTACAATGAGCAGTTCTTC
CDR3 protein: CASSYTLAYSYNEQFF

J gene: TRBJ1-1
clone size: -
V gene: TRBV11-3
D gene: -
CDR3 DNA: TGTGCCAGCAGCTTACAGGGCTACACTGAAGCTTTCTTT
CDR3 protein: CASSLQGYTEAFF

J gene: TRBJ2-5
clone size: -
V gene: TRBV9
D gene: TRBD1
CDR3 DNA: TGTGCCAGCAGCGTCGACCCAGGGGGCGGAGAGACCCAGTACTTC
CDR3 protein: CASSVDPGGGETQYF

J gene: TRBJ2-4
clone size: few
V gene: TRBV15
D gene: -
CDR3 DNA: TGTGCCACCGTAGGGGGAGCCAAAAACATTCAGTACTTC
CDR3 protein: CATVGGAKNIQYF

J gene: TRBJ2-2
clone size: -
V gene: TRBV5-6
D gene: TRBD1
CDR3 DNA: TGTGCCAGCAGCAGGATGGGGAACAGGGGGCAGGCGAACACCGGGGAGCTGTTTTTT
CDR3 protein: CASSRMGNRGQANTGELFF

J gene: TRBJ2-7
clone size: -
V gene: TRBV6-6
D gene: TRBD2
CDR3 DNA: TGTGCCAGCAGCTCCACACCCTTCGCTAGCGGGAGGGCCTTGTGGGAGCAGTACTTC
CDR3 protein: CASSSTPFASGRALWEQYF